These 6 T cell receptor beta chains came from one sample sequenced in a study of vaccination effects on CD4 cells after COVID-19. CD4+ T cells were isolated after 10 days of culture. Participants received two doses of either the BNT162b2 or mRNA-1273 vaccine. No antigens are known for them. The assay was immunoSEQ multiplex PCR, and TCRdb's table has in-frame clones only and misses some. The data hold about 40,000 clones, with around 71% observed a single time. The specimen comprised CD4+ T cells from PBMCs cultured without peptide, sampled after COVID-19 vaccination. The source is a human donor who received a COVID-19 vaccine.

The chain carries TRBV4-2 and TRBJ2-5, with D possibly being TRBD2 (5 bases). The ends were cut back, 1 base at V and 5 bases at J, with 11 bases in the middle. There are 14 residues in the CDR3. Germline-derived CDR1 and CDR2 are LGHNA and YNFKEQ. In DNA form, the CDR3 reads TGTGCCAGCAGCCAAGGGGCTAGCAGGGAGACCCAGTACTTC. The encoded protein is CASSQGASRETQYF.

The rearrangement uses TRBV15 and TRBJ2-2, with D hard to call. This CDR3 is built from 15 residues. Deletions cut 5 bases from V and 0 bases from J, with 10 bases between. CDR1 is LNHNV and CDR2 is YYDKDF in the germline V gene (reference sequence). CDR3 DNA sequence: TGTGCCACCAGCGGGCCGACAACGAACACCGGGGAGCTGTTTTTT. Protein sequence: CATSGPTTNTGELFF.

The chain has TRBV21-1 and TRBJ1-5. TRBV21-1 is shown as a pseudogene. The CDR3 is 11 amino acids. CDR3 residues: CASSSNQPQHF. The CDR3 DNA follows: TGTGCCAGCAGCAGCAATCAGCCCCAGCATTTT.

The J gene is TRBJ2-3, the V gene TRBV7-9; possibly TRBD1 or TRBD2 for D (5 bases each). This CDR3 comprises 15 residues. CDR1 SEHNR and CDR2 FQNEAQ come from the germline V gene (reference sequence). Trimming left V 5 bases short and J 1 base short, with 13 bases between. The CDR3 DNA follows: TGTGCCAGCAGCGAACCGGGACGTGGCACAGATACGCAGTATTTT. Translated, it gives CASSEPGRGTDTQYF.

The chain joins TRBV25-1 to TRBJ1-2; D is ambiguous. The CDR3 extends over 13 amino acids. Trimming pared 2 bases from V and 1 base from J, leaving 5 bases between. In germline, CDR1 is MGHDK, CDR2 SYGVNS. The CDR3 spells CASSEGFNYGYTF. As DNA, the CDR3 is TGTGCCAGCAGTGAAGGGTTTAACTATGGCTACACCTTC.

The chain combines TRBV6-5 with TRBJ2-2; D remains unclear. The CDR3 contains 14 residues. Trimming took off 4 bases at V and 5 bases at J, with 11 bases between the two ends. In germline, CDR1 is MNHEY, CDR2 SVGAGI. The CDR3 here is CASSSDSITGELFF. The DNA for the CDR3 is TGTGCCAGCAGTTCCGACTCGATAACCGGGGAGCTGTTTTTT.